Presented here are 30 T cell receptor beta chains from one specimen sequenced in a study of blood T cell repertoires in COVID-19. Method: immunoSEQ multiplex PCR; TCRdb's copy keeps in-frame clones and lacks some. This sample yields about 180,000 clones, of which 80% to 90% are seen a single time; less than 25% belongs to the top ten. The sample taken for sequencing was peripheral blood. These receptors came from a man between 70 and 80 years old with active or convalescent COVID-19.

The chain is built from TRBV5-1 and TRBJ2-2; D may be TRBD1 (5 bases). The V gene lost 0 bases and the J gene lost 3 bases, with 9 bases spanning the gap. The CDR3 contains 15 residues. CDR1 is SGHRS, CDR2 YFSETQ, per germline. The CDR3 loop is CASSLAGRDTGELFF. The CDR3 coding sequence is TGCGCCAGCAGCTTGGCTGGCAGGGACACCGGGGAGCTGTTTTTT.

V gene TRBV7-3 combines with J gene TRBJ2-3, with a possible D match to TRBD1 (5 bases). Germline V gives CDR1 SGHTA, CDR2 FQGTGA. Trimming took off 5 bases at V and 5 bases at J, with 5 bases between the two ends. The CDR3 is made up of 11 amino acids. This chain's CDR3 is CASSQGDTQYF. The CDR3 nucleotides read TGTGCCAGCAGCCAGGGAGATACGCAGTATTTT.

This clone appeared a single time. J is TRBJ2-1 and V is TRBV7-2, with D possibly matching TRBD1 (6 bases). Trimming took off 5 bases at V and 10 bases at J, with 18 bases between the two ends. The CDR3 contains 14 residues. Germline V gene lookup returns CDR1 SGHTA and CDR2 FQGNSA. CDR3 residues: CASSPLWTVREQFF. For the CDR3, the DNA is TGTGCCAGCAGCCCCCTCTGGACAGTGAGGGAGCAGTTCTTC.

The chain employs TRBV28 and TRBJ1-2, with D maybe TRBD1 (6 bases). CDR1 and CDR2 from the germline V gene are MDHEN and SYDVKM. The CDR3 length is 14 residues. V was pared by 6 bases and J by 8 bases, with 19 bases between. CDR3 sequence: CASSPRGPIGGYTF. The CDR3 DNA is TGTGCCAGCAGCCCCAGGGGCCCAATCGGGGGCTACACCTTC.

This clone was counted once. The CDR3 region is CSASHSTGNYEQYF. The CDR3 DNA reads as TGCAGTGCTAGTCATTCGACAGGAAACTACGAGCAGTACTTC. The rearrangement links TRBV20-1 to TRBJ2-7, with D possibly TRBD1 on 6 matching bases. CDR1 is DFQATT, CDR2 SNEGSKA, per germline (reference sequence). This CDR3 is 14 amino acids long. V shed 3 bases and J shed 3 bases, with 15 bases lying between them.

The chain uses TRBV15 and TRBJ1-2, with TRBD1 as a possible D gene (5 bases). V was trimmed by 1 base and J by 3 bases, leaving 21 bases between them. This CDR3 comprises 18 residues. Germline V gives CDR1 LNHNV, CDR2 YYDKDF (reference sequence). CDR3 coding DNA: TGTGCCACCAGCAGAGGGGCCGGTCAGGGCGTTCGTGACTATGGCTACACCTTC. The encoded protein is CATSRGAGQGVRDYGYTF.

The CDR3 DNA is TGTGCCAGCAGCTTAGCAGGGCCCCTGGATACGCAGTATTTT. Amino acids: CASSLAGPLDTQYF. J is TRBJ2-3 and V is TRBV11-2; weak D call: TRBD1 (5 bases). The V and J ends lost 1 base and 6 bases respectively, with 11 bases between them. Germline V gene sequence: CDR1 SGHAT, CDR2 FQNNGV. There are 14 residues in the CDR3.

This clone was seen repeatedly, ten times or more. The CDR3: CASSIGSATNEKLFF. As DNA, the CDR3 is TGTGCCAGTAGTATCGGGTCAGCAACTAATGAAAAACTGTTTTTT. The J gene is TRBJ1-4, the V gene TRBV19; D not resolved. Germline V lookup: CDR1 LNHDA, CDR2 SQIVND (reference sequence). Trimming took off 3 bases at V and 0 bases at J, with 8 bases between the two ends. This CDR3 has 15 amino acids. Supplemented by reference TRBV19 and TRBJ1-4, the full variable domain reads DGGITQSPKYLFRKEGQNVTLSCEQNLNHDAMYWYRQDPGQGLRLIYYSQIVNDFQKGDIAEGYSVSREKKESFPLTVTSAQKNPTAFYLCASSIGSATNEKLFFGSGTQLSVL.

V gene TRBV18 combines with J gene TRBJ1-5; D gene uncertain. Trimming pared 2 bases from V and 2 bases from J, leaving 10 bases between. Looked up from germline, CDR1 is KGHSH and CDR2 is LQKENI. The CDR3 spans 15 residues. CDR3 loop: CASSPVSGGNQPQHF. CDR3 coding DNA: TGTGCCAGCTCACCAGTGAGCGGCGGCAATCAGCCCCAGCATTTT.

This clone was counted a single time. The chain recombines TRBV28 with TRBJ2-7; tentative D call: TRBD2 (6 bases). This CDR3 contains 14 residues. V lost 7 bases to trimming and J lost 4 bases, with 17 bases between them. Germline CDR1 reads MDHEN; CDR2 reads SYDVKM. The CDR3 loop is CASTRGGTAYEQYF. The CDR3 DNA sequence: TGTGCCAGCACCCGAGGAGGGACCGCTTACGAGCAGTACTTC.

This chain links TRBV4-2 with TRBJ1-2, with D tentatively TRBD1 (5 bases). The CDR3 has 15 amino acids. V lost 3 bases and J lost 3, with 14 bases in between. Germline-derived CDR1 and CDR2 are LGHNA and YNFKEQ. CDR3 sequence: CASSHAAQTDYGYTF. CDR3 sequence (DNA): TGTGCCAGCAGCCATGCTGCCCAGACAGACTATGGCTACACCTTC.

J is TRBJ2-1 and V is TRBV7-2, with 10 bases that match TRBD2. Germline CDR1 and CDR2: SGHTA and FQGNSA. Trimming removed 6 bases from V and 4 bases from J; junction bases left unmatched: 15. The CDR3 length is 18 residues. CDR3 DNA sequence: TGTGCCAGCAGTTTACGCCCGGTACTAGCGGGAAGTTACAATGAGCAGTTCTTC. This encodes CASSLRPVLAGSYNEQFF.

V is TRBV18 and J is TRBJ2-5; D not resolved. Trimming left V 3 bases short and J 5 bases short, with 13 bases between. This CDR3 spans 14 amino acids. Per germline, CDR1 KGHSH and CDR2 LQKENI. CDR3 DNA sequence: TGTGCCAGCTCACCTCTCTCCCTCGGGGAGACCCAGTACTTC. Translation: CASSPLSLGETQYF.

CDR3 DNA: TGTGCCAGCCGGAATGGGGAAACGGGAGGCAATCAGCCCCAGCATTTT. Residues: CASRNGETGGNQPQHF. The rearrangement links TRBV28 to TRBJ1-5; the D is unclear. Trimming cost V 8 bases and J 2 bases, with 19 bases left between them. The germline V gene encodes CDR1 MDHEN and CDR2 SYDVKM. This CDR3 has 16 amino acids.

This sequence joins TRBV6-2 or TRBV6-3 and TRBJ2-7, with D possibly TRBD1 on 6 matching bases. Between the trimmed V and J ends, which lost 2 bases and 1 base, there was a span of 18 bases. This CDR3 region has 17 residues. Looked up from germline, CDR1 is MNHEY and CDR2 is SVGEGT. The CDR3 nucleotides read TGTGCCAGCAGTTACCGGCTCGGACAGCTTACTTCCTACGAGCAGTACTTC. Translated, it gives CASSYRLGQLTSYEQYF.

The chain uses TRBV15 and TRBJ1-2; D is uncertain. The germline CDR1 and CDR2 sequences are LNHNV and YYDKDF (reference sequence). V was pared by 5 bases and J by 10 bases, with 23 bases between. The CDR3 is 15 residues long. Here the CDR3 DNA reads TGTGCCACCAGCGCGAGTTGGAGCGAAAACCACATCTACACCTTC. It encodes CATSASWSENHIYTF. Full variable domain (outside the CDR3, taken from reference TRBV15 and TRBJ1-2): DAMVIQNPRYQVTQFGKPVTLSCSQTLNHNVMYWYQQKSSQAPKLLFHYYDKDFNNEADTPDNFQSRRPNTSFCFLDIRSPGLGDTAMYLCATSASWSENHIYTFGSGTRLTVV.

The V call is TRBV2, the J call TRBJ1-1, with TRBD1 as a possible D gene (5 bases). The CDR3 loop spans 13 amino acids. V lost 10 bases, J lost 3 bases, and 15 bases lay in between. CDR1 and CDR2 from the germline V gene are SNHLY and FYNNEI. The CDR3 is CATTRDWDTEAFF. The DNA of the CDR3 is TGTGCCACCACCAGGGACTGGGACACTGAAGCTTTCTTT.

The chain recombines TRBV7-2 with TRBJ2-3; D might be TRBD2 (6 bases). CDR1 SGHTA and CDR2 FQGNSA come from the germline V gene. V was clipped by 7 bases and J by 5 bases, with 22 bases between them. This CDR3 is built from 16 residues. The CDR3 reads CASTPWRGGNEDTQYF. The CDR3, as DNA: TGTGCCAGCACCCCCTGGCGGGGCGGGAACGAAGATACGCAGTATTTT.

This clone was detected a few times. The chain links TRBV12-3 or TRBV12-4 to TRBJ2-7; 7 bases align to TRBD1. V lost 1 base, J lost 7 bases, and 4 bases stayed unmatched. There are 13 residues in the CDR3. The CDR3 spells CASSLEGAREQYF. The CDR3 DNA is TGTGCCAGCAGTTTAGAGGGGGCGCGGGAGCAGTACTTC.

This clone was seen only once. This chain links TRBV2 with TRBJ1-5, with 8 bases matching TRBD1. Losses at the gene ends were 6 bases for V and 0 bases for J; bases not matched to a gene: 7. Germline values: CDR1 SNHLY, CDR2 FYNNEI. There are 16 residues in the CDR3. The CDR3 DNA is TGTGCCAGCAGATACAGGGGGGGGTATAGCAATCAGCCCCAGCATTTT. It translates to CASRYRGGYSNQPQHF.

This clone was counted a single time. The chain joins TRBV6-2 or TRBV6-3 to TRBJ1-5; D is unclear. Trimming pared 2 bases from V and 3 bases from J, leaving 20 bases between. This CDR3 region has 18 residues. CDR1 and CDR2 (germline): MNHEY, SVGEGT. The CDR3 spells CASSYDPLRDSPNQPQHF. CDR3 DNA sequence: TGTGCCAGCAGTTACGACCCCCTGAGGGATAGCCCCAATCAGCCCCAGCATTTT.

The chain employs TRBV19 and TRBJ1-2, with D tentatively TRBD1 (6 bases). CDR1 is LNHDA and CDR2 is SQIVND in the germline V gene (reference sequence). CDR3 length: 12 amino acids. The V end lost 3 bases, the J end lost 7 bases, and 9 bases lay between the germline ends. In DNA form, the CDR3 reads TGTGCCAGTAGTATGTACAGGGCTGGCTACACCTTC. Its translation: CASSMYRAGYTF.

This chain uses TRBV24-1 with TRBJ2-3, with 7 bases lining up with TRBD1. Trimming at V came to 1 base and at J to 3 bases, leaving 6 bases not matched to a gene. Germline CDR1 KGHDR, CDR2 SFDVKD. This CDR3 spans 16 amino acids. This chain's CDR3 is CATSDFRAGGTDTQYF. The CDR3 DNA reads as TGTGCCACCAGTGATTTTAGGGCAGGGGGAACAGATACGCAGTATTTT.

The chain carries TRBV29-1 and TRBJ1-1; D remains ambiguous. CDR3 size: 12 residues. Germline-derived CDR1 and CDR2 are SQVTM and ANQGSEA. The V end was cut by 4 bases, the J end by 0 bases, with 6 bases between. In DNA form, the CDR3 reads TGCAGCGTTGTACACCTGAACACTGAAGCTTTCTTT. Its translation: CSVVHLNTEAFF.

V usage is TRBV27 and J usage is TRBJ1-2; D may be TRBD1 (6 bases). The CDR3 runs to 14 residues. The ends were cut back, 4 bases at V and 1 base at J, with 10 bases in the middle. From germline, CDR1 is MNHEY and CDR2 SMNVEV (reference sequence). CDR3 protein: CASSSTGINYGYTF. CDR3 bases: TGTGCCAGCAGTTCCACAGGGATTAACTATGGCTACACCTTC.

The genes are TRBV27 and TRBJ1-1; TRBD1 agrees at 7 bases. Germline trimming cut 6 bases from V and 3 bases from J; bases unmatched to any gene: 10. The CDR3 contains 15 residues. Germline CDR1 and CDR2: MNHEY and SMNVEV (reference sequence). The CDR3 DNA reads TGTGCCAGCAGGGGCAACAGGGGTGATGACACTGAAGCTTTCTTT. Translating gives CASRGNRGDDTEAFF.

CDR3 in DNA: TGCAGCGTTGGAGGACAGGGGTTTTTGGATGGCTACACCTTC. This sequence encodes CSVGGQGFLDGYTF. This chain links TRBV29-1 with TRBJ1-2; 9 bases match TRBD1. V gave up 4 bases and J gave up 6 bases; unmatched junction bases: 9. The V gene's germline CDR1 is SQVTM and CDR2 ANQGSEA. The CDR3 is 14 amino acids.

The rearrangement links TRBV28 to TRBJ2-7, with 7 bases that match TRBD1. Trimming cost V 7 bases and J 3 bases; bases outside gene matches: 9. The CDR3 spans 14 residues. The germline V gene has CDR1 MDHEN and CDR2 SYDVKM. This CDR3 is CASKKDRVGYEQYF. CDR3 bases: TGTGCCAGCAAAAAAGACAGGGTAGGCTACGAGCAGTACTTC.

CDR3 in DNA: TGTGCCAGCACAGGGGGAAACACCATATATTTT. Protein sequence: CASTGGNTIYF. The chain combines TRBV11-2 with TRBJ1-3; D is perhaps TRBD1 (5 bases). The CDR3 is 11 residues long. Germline assignment: CDR1 SGHAT and CDR2 FQNNGV. The V gene lost 7 bases and the J gene lost 4 bases, with 5 bases spanning the gap. Full variable domain (remainder filled in from reference TRBV11-2 and TRBJ1-3): EAGVAQSPRYKIIEKRQSVAFWCNPISGHATLYWYQQILGQGPKLLIQFQNNGVVDDSQLPKDRFSAERLKGVDSTLKIQPAKLEDSAVYLCASTGGNTIYFGEGSWLTVV.

The chain recombines TRBV4-3 with TRBJ1-1; D might be TRBD1 (6 bases). The CDR3 contains 14 residues. Germline V gene data show CDR1 as LGHNA and CDR2 as YSLEER. V was shortened by 1 base and J by 6 bases, with 12 bases between the two germline ends. The CDR3 DNA is TGCGCCAGCAGCCAAGTAACAGGGTTCTCTGAAGCTTTCTTT. Translation: CASSQVTGFSEAFF.